These T cell receptor beta chains were read from a single sample in a study of vaccination effects on CD4 cells after COVID-19. No antigens are known for them. Sequencing was performed with immunoSEQ multiplex PCR; in TCRdb, only in-frame clones are kept and a portion is missing. The table shows 40,000 to 60,000 clones, with 74% occurring only once. The sequencing here drew on CD4+ T cells from PBMCs cultured without peptide, taken before COVID-19 vaccination. The receptors originated from a human donor who had a prior SARS-CoV-2 infection. Both conserved end residues are trimmed from each CDR3.

V gene: TRBV20-1; CDR3 protein: SASAIDYRQDTEAF
V gene: TRBV2; CDR3 protein: ASSDRSNQPQH
V gene: TRBV2; CDR3 protein: ASRWREYQETQY
V gene: TRBV7-2; CDR3 protein: ASSPRGPGNTIY
V gene: TRBV9; CDR3 protein: ASSSTANSPLH
V gene: TRBV18; CDR3 protein: ASSPDGGRGYT
V gene: TRBV2; CDR3 protein: ASKDRGSNTGELF
V gene: TRBV6-5; CDR3 protein: ASSYGAGRYEQY
V gene: TRBV7-3; CDR3 protein: ASSSTGQGNSPLH
V gene: TRBV4-2; CDR3 protein: ASSQVGGGPTDTQY
V gene: TRBV5-1; CDR3 protein: ASSQGIPFYGYT
V gene: TRBV11-3; CDR3 protein: ASSFRGSGDNEQF
V gene: TRBV10-3; CDR3 protein: AISESRYPTQVRTPPRLGGEQF
V gene: TRBV9; CDR3 protein: ASSVGGLADYNEQF
V gene: TRBV3-1/TRBV3-2; CDR3 protein: ASSETRTGGETQY
V gene: TRBV18; CDR3 protein: ASSPRGSNQPQH
V gene: TRBV7-2; CDR3 protein: ASSFRAGGGSTDTQY
V gene: TRBV6-2/TRBV6-3; CDR3 protein: ASSYRGFEHQPQH
V gene: TRBV5-4; CDR3 protein: ASRRGNSPLH
V gene: TRBV9; CDR3 protein: ASSVATWGNEQF
V gene: TRBV7-2; CDR3 protein: ASSPGSRDTEAF
V gene: TRBV21-1; CDR3 protein: ASSGQPGQNYGYT
V gene: TRBV4-3; CDR3 protein: ASSLQGRGTDTQY